This T cell receptor beta chain is from a study of cytomegalovirus exposure and HLA in healthy donors. The CDR3 length is 16 residues. The J segment lost 3 bases and the V segment lost 5 bases, leaving 4 bases of the junction unmatched. Germline lookup yields CDR1 LNHDA and CDR2 SQIVND (reference sequence). The PCR ran on 60 Vbeta and 13 Jbeta primers. Repertoires were generated with immunoSEQ multiplex PCR, while TCRdb's copy carries only in-frame clones and drops some. The data hold 150,000 to 250,000 clones, with 75% to 90% observed a single time. This clone occurred once. This chain connects TRBV19 to TRBJ2-2; 12 bases fit TRBD1. The origin of this receptor is a woman aged 50 to 60 in good health and CMV-seropositive. Material for sequencing was PBMCs. CDR3 loop: CASSLRDRGHTGELFF. CDR3 DNA sequence: TGTGCCAGTAGTCTCCGGGACAGGGGGCACACCGGGGAGCTGTTTTTT.